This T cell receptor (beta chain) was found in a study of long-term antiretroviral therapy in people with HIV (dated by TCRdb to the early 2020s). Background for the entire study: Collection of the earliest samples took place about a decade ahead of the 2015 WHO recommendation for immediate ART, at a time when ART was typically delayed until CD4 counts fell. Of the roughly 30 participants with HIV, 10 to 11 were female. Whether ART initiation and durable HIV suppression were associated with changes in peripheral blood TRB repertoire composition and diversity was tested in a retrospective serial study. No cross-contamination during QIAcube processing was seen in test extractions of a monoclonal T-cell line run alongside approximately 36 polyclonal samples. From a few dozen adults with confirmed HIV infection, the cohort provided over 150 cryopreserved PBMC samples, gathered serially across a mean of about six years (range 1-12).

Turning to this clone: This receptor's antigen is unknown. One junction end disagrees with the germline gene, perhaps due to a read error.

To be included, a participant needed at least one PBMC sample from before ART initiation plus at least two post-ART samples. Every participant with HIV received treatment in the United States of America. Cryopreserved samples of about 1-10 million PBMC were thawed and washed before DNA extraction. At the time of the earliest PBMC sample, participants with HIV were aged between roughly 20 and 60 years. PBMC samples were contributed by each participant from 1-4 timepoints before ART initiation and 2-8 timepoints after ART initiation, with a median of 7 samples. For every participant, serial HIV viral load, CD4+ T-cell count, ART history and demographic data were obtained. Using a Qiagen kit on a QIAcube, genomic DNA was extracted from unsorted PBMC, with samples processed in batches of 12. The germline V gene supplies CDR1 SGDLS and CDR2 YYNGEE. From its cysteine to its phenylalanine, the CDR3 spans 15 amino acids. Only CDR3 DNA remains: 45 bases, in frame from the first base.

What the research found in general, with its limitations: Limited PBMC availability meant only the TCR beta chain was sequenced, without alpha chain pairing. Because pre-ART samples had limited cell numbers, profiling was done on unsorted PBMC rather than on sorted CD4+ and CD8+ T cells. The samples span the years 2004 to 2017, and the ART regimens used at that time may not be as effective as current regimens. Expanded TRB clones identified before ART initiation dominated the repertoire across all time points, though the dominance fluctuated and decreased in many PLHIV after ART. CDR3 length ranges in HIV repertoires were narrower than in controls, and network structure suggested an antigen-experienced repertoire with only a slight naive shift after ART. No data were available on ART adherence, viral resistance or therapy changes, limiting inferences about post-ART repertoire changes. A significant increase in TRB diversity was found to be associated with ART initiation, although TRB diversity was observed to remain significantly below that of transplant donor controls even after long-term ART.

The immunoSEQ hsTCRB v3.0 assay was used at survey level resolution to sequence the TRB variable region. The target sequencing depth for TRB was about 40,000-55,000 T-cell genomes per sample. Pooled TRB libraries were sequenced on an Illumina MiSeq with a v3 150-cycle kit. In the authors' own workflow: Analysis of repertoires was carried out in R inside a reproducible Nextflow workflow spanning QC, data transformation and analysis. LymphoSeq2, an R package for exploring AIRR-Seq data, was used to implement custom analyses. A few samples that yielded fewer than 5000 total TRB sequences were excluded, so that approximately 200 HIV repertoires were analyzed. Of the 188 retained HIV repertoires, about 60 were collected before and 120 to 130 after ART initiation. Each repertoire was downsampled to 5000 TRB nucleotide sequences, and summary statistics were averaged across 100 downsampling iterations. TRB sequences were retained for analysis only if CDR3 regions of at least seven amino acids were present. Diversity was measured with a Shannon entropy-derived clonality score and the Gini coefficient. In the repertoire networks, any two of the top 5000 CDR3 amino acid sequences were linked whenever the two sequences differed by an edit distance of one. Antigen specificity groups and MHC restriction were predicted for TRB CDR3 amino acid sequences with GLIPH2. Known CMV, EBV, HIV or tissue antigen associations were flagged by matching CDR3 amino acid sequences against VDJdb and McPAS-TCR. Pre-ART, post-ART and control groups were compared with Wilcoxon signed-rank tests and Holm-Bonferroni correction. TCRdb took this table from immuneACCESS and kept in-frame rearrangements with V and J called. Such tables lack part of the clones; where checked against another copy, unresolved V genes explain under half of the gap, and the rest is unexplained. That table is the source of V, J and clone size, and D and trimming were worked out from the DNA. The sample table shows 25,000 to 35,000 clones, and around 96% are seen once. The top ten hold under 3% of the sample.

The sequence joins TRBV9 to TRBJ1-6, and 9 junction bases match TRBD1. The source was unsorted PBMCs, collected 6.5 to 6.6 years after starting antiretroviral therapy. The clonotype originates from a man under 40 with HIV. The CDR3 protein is CASTVGTGFNSPLHF. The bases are TGTGCCAGCACCGTAGGGACAGGGTTTAATTCACCCCTCCACTTT.